The sequence of this T cell receptor (beta chain) was determined in a study of CD8+ T cells in alopecia areata. Study outcomes and limitations: Patients shared TCRs less clearly than mice did, possibly owing to HLA. Higher clonality than in normal scalp was seen in lesional scalp, especially alopecia totalis/universalis.

Worth noting for this clone: Its antigen is not known.

Germline assignment: CDR1 SGHTA and CDR2 FQGTGA. This CDR3 contains 15 residues. V lost 1 base and J lost 3; bases outside the gene matches: 5. The investigators collected lesional scalp punch biopsies and peripheral blood from alopecia areata patients. Sequencing templates came from extracted RNA that was reverse transcribed into cDNA. The method was immunoSEQ multiplex PCR; TCRdb's version includes in-frame clones alone and lacks a portion of them. The table includes about 180,000 clones, roughly 60% detected once. V is TRBV7-3 and J is TRBJ1-1; TRBD1 aligns across 7 bases. The source of this sequence is a human donor with alopecia areata. This sample comprised CD4+ T cells sorted from blood, obtained at week 0. CDR3 residues: CASSLILQGYTEAFF. CDR3 bases: TGTGCCAGCAGCTTAATCTTACAGGGGTACACTGAAGCTTTCTTT.